A selection of T cell receptor beta chains follows, all from one sample in a study of T cells in Graves' hyperthyroidism and ophthalmopathy. One entry per CDR3 protein, called by TCRdb with MiXCR from the multiplex PCR reads. Of some 500,000 distinct CDR3 sequences listed, approximately 15% are singletons. What was sequenced was blood. Receptors were obtained from a woman under 30 with Graves' hyperthyroidism. Each CDR3 is given with its conserved first and last residue. Each record gives: CDR3 DNA, CDR3 protein, J gene, V gene, D gene, clone size. A D gene is named only where the DNA matches it firmly. Expanded clones are given a class, and other clones once, few, many or no size at all.

cdr3_nt: TGTGCCAGCAGTTACACGACACTGAGCAATCAGCCCCAGCATTTT
cdr3_aa: CASSYTTLSNQPQHF
j_call: TRBJ1-5
v_call: TRBV6-5
d_call: NA
clone_size: many

cdr3_nt: TGTGCCAGCAGTTTAACCGGGGGCGGCACAGATACGCAGTATTTT
cdr3_aa: CASSLTGGGTDTQYF
j_call: TRBJ2-3
v_call: TRBV27
d_call: NA
clone_size: many

cdr3_nt: TGTGCCTGGGCTTGGGACAGGGGGGACACTGAAGCTTTCTTT
cdr3_aa: CAWAWDRGDTEAFF
j_call: TRBJ1-1
v_call: TRBV30
d_call: TRBD1
clone_size: few

cdr3_nt: TGTGCCAGCAGAAGCCGAGGGGGGGCAGGAGACTACGAGCAGTACTTC
cdr3_aa: CASRSRGGAGDYEQYF
j_call: TRBJ2-7
v_call: TRBV11-2
d_call: NA
clone_size: many

cdr3_nt: TGTGCCAGCAGCTTAGATTTTAGGGGGCCCGTCGGTGAGCAGTTCTTC
cdr3_aa: CASSLDFRGPVGEQFF
j_call: TRBJ2-1
v_call: TRBV11-2
d_call: TRBD1
clone_size: many

cdr3_nt: TGTGCCAGTAGTATCGGGTACTCCTACGAGCAGTACTTC
cdr3_aa: CASSIGYSYEQYF
j_call: TRBJ2-7
v_call: TRBV19
d_call: NA
clone_size: many

cdr3_nt: TGTGCCAGCAGCCCAGACAATGAGCAGTTCTTC
cdr3_aa: CASSPDNEQFF
j_call: TRBJ2-1
v_call: TRBV11-2
d_call: NA
clone_size: many

cdr3_nt: TGCAGTGCGAAACAGGCCGATCAGCCCCAGCATTTT
cdr3_aa: CSAKQADQPQHF
j_call: TRBJ1-5
v_call: TRBV20-1
d_call: NA
clone_size: NA

cdr3_nt: TGTGCCATAAACCGGGACACGGATAGCTCTGGGGCCAACGTCCTGACTTTC
cdr3_aa: CAINRDTDSSGANVLTF
j_call: TRBJ2-6
v_call: TRBV7-3
d_call: NA
clone_size: few

cdr3_nt: TGTGCCAGCAGCAAAGTAAGCTCCTACAATGAGCAGTTCTTC
cdr3_aa: CASSKVSSYNEQFF
j_call: TRBJ2-1
v_call: TRBV12-3/TRBV12-4
d_call: NA
clone_size: many

cdr3_nt: TGTGCCAGCAGCTTTGGCTGGCGGGAGGGAAGAGAGACCCAGTACTTC
cdr3_aa: CASSFGWREGRETQYF
j_call: TRBJ2-5
v_call: TRBV11-3
d_call: TRBD2
clone_size: many

cdr3_nt: TGCAGCGTTGAACACTTCACTGAAGCTTTCTTT
cdr3_aa: CSVEHFTEAFF
j_call: TRBJ1-1
v_call: TRBV29-1
d_call: NA
clone_size: NA

cdr3_nt: TGTGCCAGCAGTTATGTGGTGAACACTGAAGCTTTCTTT
cdr3_aa: CASSYVVNTEAFF
j_call: TRBJ1-1
v_call: TRBV6-5
d_call: NA
clone_size: many

cdr3_nt: TGTGCCAGCAGTTTGGGCGGGGGTAACAATAAGCAGTTCTTC
cdr3_aa: CASSLGGGNNKQFF
j_call: TRBJ2-1
v_call: TRBV27
d_call: TRBD2
clone_size: NA

cdr3_nt: TGTGCCAGCAGCTTCGGACAGGGCGCCTCTGGGGGCTACACCTTC
cdr3_aa: CASSFGQGASGGYTF
j_call: TRBJ1-2
v_call: TRBV11-3
d_call: TRBD1
clone_size: many

cdr3_nt: TGTGCCAGCAGTTTCCGTCCAAATGAAAAACTGTTTTTT
cdr3_aa: CASSFRPNEKLFF
j_call: TRBJ1-4
v_call: TRBV12-3/TRBV12-4
d_call: NA
clone_size: many

cdr3_nt: TGTGCCAGCAGTATACCCCCGTGGTCCCACATCGGCGGCAATCAGCCCCAGCATTTT
cdr3_aa: CASSIPPWSHIGGNQPQHF
j_call: TRBJ1-5
v_call: TRBV28
d_call: NA
clone_size: NA

cdr3_nt: TGCAGTGCTAGCGGGAGGGCCTTTCTCGATGAGCAGTTCTTC
cdr3_aa: CSASGRAFLDEQFF
j_call: TRBJ2-1
v_call: TRBV20-1
d_call: TRBD2
clone_size: once

cdr3_nt: TGCGCCAGCAGCCAGTATGGACAGGGACGAGATGAGCAGTTCTTC
cdr3_aa: CASSQYGQGRDEQFF
j_call: TRBJ2-1
v_call: TRBV4-1
d_call: TRBD1
clone_size: few

cdr3_nt: TGTGCCAGCAGTTTAAGGTTCACCGGGGAGCTGTTTTTT
cdr3_aa: CASSLRFTGELFF
j_call: TRBJ2-2
v_call: TRBV12-3/TRBV12-4
d_call: NA
clone_size: many

cdr3_nt: TGTGCCAGTAGGCGGGACAGGACCAATCAGCCCCAGCATTTT
cdr3_aa: CASRRDRTNQPQHF
j_call: TRBJ1-5
v_call: TRBV19
d_call: TRBD1
clone_size: NA

cdr3_nt: TGTGCCAGCAGCAGACAGGGGGCGGGAAACACTGAAGCTTTCTTT
cdr3_aa: CASSRQGAGNTEAFF
j_call: TRBJ1-1
v_call: TRBV2
d_call: TRBD1
clone_size: NA

cdr3_nt: TGTGCCAGCAGCTTTGGTGGGAGTCCAGATACGCAGTATTTT
cdr3_aa: CASSFGGSPDTQYF
j_call: TRBJ2-3
v_call: TRBV11-2
d_call: NA
clone_size: many

cdr3_nt: TGTGCCATCAGTGGACAAAGCGGTGAGCAGTTCTTC
cdr3_aa: CAISGQSGEQFF
j_call: TRBJ2-1
v_call: TRBV10-3
d_call: NA
clone_size: NA

cdr3_nt: TGTGCCAGCAGTTACTACGGCGCGGGGGGATCGGGCGAGACCCAGTACTTC
cdr3_aa: CASSYYGAGGSGETQYF
j_call: TRBJ2-5
v_call: TRBV6-5
d_call: TRBD2
clone_size: many

cdr3_nt: TGTGCCAGCAGTTCATACACAGATACGCAGTATTTT
cdr3_aa: CASSSYTDTQYF
j_call: TRBJ2-3
v_call: TRBV12-3/TRBV12-4
d_call: NA
clone_size: many

cdr3_nt: TGTGCCAGCAGTTTAGCGGTGACCCACTACGAGCAGTACTTC
cdr3_aa: CASSLAVTHYEQYF
j_call: TRBJ2-7
v_call: TRBV12-3/TRBV12-4
d_call: NA
clone_size: many

cdr3_nt: TGTGCCAGCAGTTTCCGGACTAGCGGGTCTAGCACAGATACGCAGTATTTT
cdr3_aa: CASSFRTSGSSTDTQYF
j_call: TRBJ2-3
v_call: TRBV12-3/TRBV12-4
d_call: TRBD2
clone_size: NA

cdr3_nt: TGTGCCAGCAGCCCGGAGGTAGGGGACGGCGGTGAAAAACTGTTTTTT
cdr3_aa: CASSPEVGDGGEKLFF
j_call: TRBJ1-4
v_call: TRBV3-1
d_call: NA
clone_size: many

cdr3_nt: TGTGCCAGCAGTGAAGGGACAGGGGGTTTGGGTCAGCCCCAGCATTTT
cdr3_aa: CASSEGTGGLGQPQHF
j_call: TRBJ1-5
v_call: TRBV2
d_call: TRBD1
clone_size: many

cdr3_nt: TGTGCCAGCAGCCAGGCTACTAGCGGGGTATCAGATACGCAGTATTTT
cdr3_aa: CASSQATSGVSDTQYF
j_call: TRBJ2-3
v_call: TRBV3-1
d_call: TRBD2
clone_size: many

cdr3_nt: TGTGCCTGGAGTGGAGGAGATCAAGAGACCCAGTACTTC
cdr3_aa: CAWSGGDQETQYF
j_call: TRBJ2-5
v_call: TRBV30
d_call: NA
clone_size: many

cdr3_nt: TGTGCCAGCAGCTTAGATCGGGTGCGGGAGACCCAGTACTTC
cdr3_aa: CASSLDRVRETQYF
j_call: TRBJ2-5
v_call: TRBV11-2
d_call: NA
clone_size: many

cdr3_nt: TGTGCCAGTAGTACTCCGGGACAGGGGTTAGGTGGCTACACCTTC
cdr3_aa: CASSTPGQGLGGYTF
j_call: TRBJ1-2
v_call: TRBV19
d_call: TRBD1
clone_size: NA

cdr3_nt: TGCAGTGCCGTCCGGGACAGGGTGGATCAGCCCCAGCATTTT
cdr3_aa: CSAVRDRVDQPQHF
j_call: TRBJ1-5
v_call: TRBV20-1
d_call: TRBD1
clone_size: NA

cdr3_nt: TGCGCCAGCAGCTCGACAGGGGAGGGGGACGAGCAGTACTTC
cdr3_aa: CASSSTGEGDEQYF
j_call: TRBJ2-7
v_call: TRBV10-2
d_call: NA
clone_size: NA

cdr3_nt: TGTGCCAGCAGTTTATCGGGCTATGGAGAGACCCAGTACTTC
cdr3_aa: CASSLSGYGETQYF
j_call: TRBJ2-5
v_call: TRBV27
d_call: NA
clone_size: many

cdr3_nt: TGTGCCAGCAACCGAGACCGGGTGGGTGAAGCTTTCTTT
cdr3_aa: CASNRDRVGEAFF
j_call: TRBJ1-1
v_call: TRBV7-8
d_call: NA
clone_size: many

cdr3_nt: TGTGCCAGCAGCTCAGTCGGGACAGGGAGTGAAAAACTGTTTTTT
cdr3_aa: CASSSVGTGSEKLFF
j_call: TRBJ1-4
v_call: TRBV7-2
d_call: TRBD1
clone_size: few

cdr3_nt: TGCGCCAGATGTGGAGGCGGCCCCACCACAGATACGCAGTATTTT
cdr3_aa: CARCGGGPTTDTQYF
j_call: TRBJ2-3
v_call: TRBV10-1
d_call: NA
clone_size: NA